This TCR beta chain emerged from a study of ipilimumab plus nivolumab after autologous stem cell transplantation (dated by TCRdb to the early 2020s). General notes on the study: The median number of doses received by trial patients was four to six for ipilimumab and about 8 for nivolumab. Patients with high-risk diffuse large B cell lymphoma, mature T cell lymphoma, or multiple myeloma undergoing autologous transplant were enrolled in the trial. Both primary refractory and relapsed disease were represented in the DLBCL cohort, where 18-month progression-free survival was roughly 89% and 26%, respectively. Some 34 patients made up the trial's intent-to-treat population. Overall results and qualifications from the work: Combined checkpoint inhibition appeared tolerable as post-transplant consolidation, according to the authors' conclusion. The authors stated that profiles of the T cell receptor repertoire, regulatory T cell phenotype and gut microbiota provided a biologic rationale for studying this approach further.

V is pruned by 4 bases and J by 1 base, leaving 2 bases of the junction without a gene match. The CDR3 has 15 amino acids, counting the end cysteine and phenylalanine. Left in the record is the CDR3 DNA by itself, 45 bases read in frame from the first base. According to the germline V gene, CDR1 reads SGHRS and CDR2 reads YFSETQ. Ipilimumab was given at 1 mg/kg intravenously on day 1 of selected weeks, and checkpoint therapy started 14 to 28 days after autologous transplant. Patients received nivolumab at 3 mg/kg intravenously on day 1 of weeks 1, 4, 7, 10, and every two weeks through week 26. This Phase Ib clinical trial tested ipilimumab plus nivolumab, a combined checkpoint inhibition, as consolidation after autologous stem cell transplantation. With respect to this clone: What this receptor recognizes is not known. Base-call qualities are not available, and no considerably larger clone is one nucleotide away.

The library came from the immunoSEQ multiplex PCR assay. TCRdb re-hosts the immuneACCESS table, in-frame sequences only. Its copies lack some clones; in the studies checked, an unresolved V gene accounts for under half of them, and the cause for the rest is not known. The sample table records some 17,000 clones; about 80% of these occur just once. Jointly, the top ten make up about a tenth of the sample. This receptor was identified in a male donor with diffuse large B-cell lymphoma. The rearranged segments are TRBV5-1 and TRBJ2-1; 10 middle bases align to TRBD1. Sequences were derived from PBMCs, sampled in a trial of ipilimumab plus nivolumab as post-transplant consolidation. The CDR3 protein is CASSTDRGSYNEQFF. The nucleotide sequence reads TGCGCCAGCAGCACGGACAGGGGGTCCTACAATGAGCAGTTCTTC.